The 21 T cell receptor beta chains below come from one sample, sequenced in a study of human T cells and chemical hapten exposure. Time point here: patch test 2, 6 weeks after DPC sensitization. Treatment meaning: therapeutic diphenylcyclopropenone sensitization with weekly scalp DPC. TCRdb itself ran the RACE reads through MiXCR, one entry per CDR3 protein. The repertoire holds around 82,000 distinct CDR3 sequences, with about 6.3% as singletons. Material: whole blood, obtained in connection with sensitization to the hapten diphenylcyclopropenone (DPC). All receptors come from a woman aged 25-40 years with alopecia areata. Some clones in this sample may be carry-over from other donors' samples.

This clonotype was observed at least ten times. The CDR3 reads CSAREGQGFIETQYF. In nucleotides, the CDR3 is TGCAGTGCTAGAGAAGGACAGGGATTCATAGAGACCCAGTACTTC. The chain uses TRBV20-1 and TRBJ2-5; 8 bases map to TRBD1. The junction had 7 bases not matched to a gene; V was cut back by 0 bases and J by 4 bases. The CDR3 sequence is 15 residues long. Germline V lookup: CDR1 DFQATT, CDR2 SNEGSKA (reference sequence).

This clonotype was seen a few times. This chain joins TRBV2 and TRBJ2-4, with D unclear. V lost 7 bases, J lost 0 bases, and 7 bases lay in between. In germline, CDR1 is SNHLY, CDR2 FYNNEI. This CDR3 is 13 amino acids long. The CDR3: CASIKLAKNIQYF. The DNA for the CDR3 is TGTGCCAGCATCAAATTAGCCAAAAACATTCAGTACTTC.

A few counts support this clonotype. The chain combines TRBV6-5 with TRBJ2-5, with D perhaps being TRBD1 or TRBD2 (5 bases each). This CDR3 region has 14 residues. V was clipped by 0 bases and J by 5 bases, with 10 bases between them. In germline, CDR1 is MNHEY, CDR2 SVGAGI. CDR3 in DNA: TGTGCCAGCAGTTACTCGGGACGAGTTGAGACCCAGTACTTC. Its translation: CASSYSGRVETQYF.

This clonotype came up many times. This chain links TRBV3-1 with TRBJ2-2; D possibly corresponds to TRBD1 (5 bases). V was pared by 4 bases and J by 5 bases, with 11 bases between. The length of the CDR3 is 14 residues. Looked up from germline, CDR1 is LGHDT and CDR2 is YNNKEL (reference sequence). The CDR3 loop reads CASSLTGRTGELFF. Written as DNA, the CDR3 is TGTGCCAGCAGCCTCACAGGCCGGACCGGGGAGCTGTTTTTT.

In this sample, this clonotype turned up many times. The chain employs TRBV6-2 or TRBV6-3 and TRBJ1-5; TRBD1 matches 9 bases. The CDR3 extends over 15 amino acids. Germline V lookup: CDR1 MNHEY, CDR2 SVGEGT. V lost 2 bases and J lost 7; bases outside the gene matches: 6. The CDR3 DNA follows: TGTGCCAGCAGTTACCCAGGACAGGGGAACCAGCCCCAGCATTTT. This codes for CASSYPGQGNQPQHF.

This clonotype appeared many times. The chain links TRBV6-6 to TRBJ1-5; no clear D. The germline CDR1 and CDR2 sequences are MNHNY and SVGAGI (reference sequence). V gave up 6 bases and J gave up 4 bases, with 16 bases separating them. This CDR3 is built from 15 residues. CDR3 region: CASRGIDSPNQPQHF. CDR3 sequence (DNA): TGTGCCAGCAGGGGTATAGATTCTCCGAATCAGCCCCAGCATTTT.

At least ten counts were recorded for this clonotype. The rearrangement links TRBV12-3 or TRBV12-4 to TRBJ1-2; 10 positions agree with TRBD1. The length of the CDR3 is 20 residues. The junction had 27 bases not matched to a gene; V was cut back by 4 bases and J by 10 bases. The CDR3 DNA sequence: TGTGCCAGCAGTTCCCAAAGTCGTATGGGGGGTTCCGGGACAGGGGTCTCCTACACCTTC. This codes for CASSSQSRMGGSGTGVSYTF.

This clonotype showed up just a few times. A junction end diverges from the germline sequence, so it may reflect a read error. CDR3 sequence reads: CASSMEHLTGTGALF. CDR3 nucleotides: TGTGCCAGTAGTATGGAGCATTTGACCGGGACAGGGGCACTCTTC. This sequence joins TRBV19 and TRBJ2-4; 10 bases agree with TRBD1. Germline CDR1 reads LNHDA; CDR2 reads SQIVND (reference sequence). The length of the CDR3 is 15 residues.

This clonotype was counted at least ten times. V usage is TRBV23-1 and J usage is TRBJ1-5; tentatively, D is TRBD1 (6 bases). Being an ORF, TRBV23-1 has a function that is uncertain. This CDR3 contains 16 residues. Trimming took 2 bases from V and 2 from J, leaving 13 bases between them. This chain's CDR3 is CASSQAGDGGNQPQHF. The CDR3 region has the DNA TGCGCCAGCAGTCAAGCAGGGGATGGAGGCAATCAGCCCCAGCATTTT.

This clonotype was seen repeatedly, ten times or more. The chain combines TRBV12-3 or TRBV12-4 with TRBJ1-1, with a weak D call TRBD1 (6 bases). The CDR3 covers 12 residues. Trimming shortened V by 3 bases and J by 12 bases, and 14 bases separated the two germline ends. DNA of the CDR3: TGTGCCAGCAGTTTCGGGGGGGCTAGAACTTTCTTT. Protein product: CASSFGGARTFF.

The chain recombines TRBV19 with TRBJ1-5; D ambiguous. Trimming took 3 bases from V and 4 from J, leaving 7 bases between them. This CDR3 has 13 amino acids. Germline lookup yields CDR1 LNHDA and CDR2 SQIVND (reference sequence). CDR3 DNA: TGTGCCAGTAGTATTCCATGGAATCAGCCCCAGCATTTT. Protein: CASSIPWNQPQHF.

This clonotype was counted at least ten times. The rearrangement joins TRBV5-1 to TRBJ2-1; tentatively, D is TRBD1 (6 bases). The CDR3 is 15 amino acids. Per germline, CDR1 SGHRS and CDR2 YFSETQ. V was shortened by 2 bases and J by 5 bases, with 14 bases between the two germline ends. CDR3 residues: CASSFFAGTHNEQFF. The CDR3 DNA sequence: TGCGCCAGCAGCTTTTTTGCCGGGACACACAATGAGCAGTTCTTC.

This clonotype has at least ten counts. The rearrangement uses TRBV20-1 and TRBJ2-2; D is possibly TRBD1 (6 bases). Germline-derived CDR1 and CDR2 are DFQATT and SNEGSKA (reference sequence). V was shortened by 3 bases and J by 1 base, with 6 bases between the two germline ends. CDR3 size: 13 residues. The CDR3 spells CSARTGNTGELFF. The CDR3 DNA is TGCAGTGCTAGGACAGGGAACACCGGGGAGCTGTTTTTT.

Ten or more counts support this clonotype. V usage is TRBV4-1 and J usage is TRBJ2-5; weak D call: TRBD2 (5 bases). Trimming removed 1 base at V and 1 base at J, with 10 bases between. The CDR3 runs to 15 residues. Germline V gene sequence: CDR1 MGHRA, CDR2 YSYEKL. CDR3 in amino acids: CASSQVGIFQETQYF. The CDR3 bases are TGCGCCAGCAGCCAAGTCGGGATTTTCCAAGAGACCCAGTACTTC.

This clonotype turned up a few times. V is TRBV30 and J is TRBJ2-7; 8 bases line up with TRBD1. V lost 3 bases and J lost 1; bases outside the gene matches: 8. The CDR3 extends over 15 amino acids. Germline loops: CDR1 GTSNPN, CDR2 SVGIG (reference sequence). CDR3 DNA: TGTGCCTGGAGCACTACAGGGGGGAGGTCCTACGAGCAGTACTTC. Protein sequence: CAWSTTGGRSYEQYF.

This clonotype was picked up many times. The chain has TRBV20-1 and TRBJ1-2, with D perhaps TRBD1 (5 bases). The CDR3 totals 13 residues. Germline CDR1 and CDR2: DFQATT and SNEGSKA (reference sequence). The germline V and J ends were trimmed by 6 bases and 3 bases, with 14 bases remaining between them. The CDR3 protein is CSAKFAGDYGYTF. In DNA form, the CDR3 reads TGCAGTGCCAAGTTCGCGGGGGACTATGGCTACACCTTC.

Ten or more counts support this clonotype. The chain has TRBV29-1 and TRBJ2-3; the match to TRBD2 covers 11 bases. J gave up 0 bases and V 1 base, and 0 bases lay outside the gene matches. The CDR3 contains 15 residues. The germline CDR1 and CDR2 sequences are SQVTM and ANQGSEA. Written as DNA, the CDR3 is TGCAGCGTTGAAGCTAGCGGGGGGAGCACAGATACGCAGTATTTT. This sequence encodes CSVEASGGSTDTQYF.

This clonotype was seen repeatedly, ten times or more. J is TRBJ2-3 and V is TRBV19; D remains unclear. Germline values: CDR1 LNHDA, CDR2 SQIVND (reference sequence). Trimming took off 2 bases at V and 0 bases at J, with 9 bases between the two ends. The CDR3 loop spans 15 amino acids. DNA of the CDR3: TGTGCCAGTAGTATAAGGCCAGCAAGCACAGATACGCAGTATTTT. This translates into CASSIRPASTDTQYF.

This clonotype was detected many times. The rearrangement joins TRBV3-1 to TRBJ2-1, with TRBD1 matching 10 bases. The CDR3 sequence is 14 residues long. CDR1 is LGHDT and CDR2 is YNNKEL in the germline V gene (reference sequence). V lost 9 bases and J lost 3; bases outside the gene matches: 5. The CDR3 is CASSGTGDYNEQFF. The CDR3 DNA reads as TGTGCCAGTAGCGGGACAGGGGACTACAATGAGCAGTTCTTC.

This clonotype was recorded many times. This chain connects TRBV7-2 to TRBJ2-3, with a tentative D call TRBD2 (6 bases). V was clipped by 0 bases and J by 8 bases, with 12 bases between them. There are 14 residues in the CDR3. Germline CDR1 and CDR2: SGHTA and FQGNSA. The CDR3 loop is CASSLAHLEGTQYF. The CDR3 coding sequence is TGTGCCAGCAGCTTAGCACACCTGGAGGGTACGCAGTATTTT. The whole variable domain, filled in from reference TRBV7-2 and TRBJ2-3, reads GAGVSQSPSNKVTEKGKDVELRCDPISGHTALYWYRQSLGQGLEFLIYFQGNSAPDKSGLPSDRFSAERTGGSVSTLTIQRTQQEDSAVYLCASSLAHLEGTQYFGPGTRLTVL.

This clonotype was seen repeatedly, ten times or more. The rearrangement links TRBV6-5 to TRBJ1-4; 7 bases fit TRBD1. The germline CDR1 and CDR2 sequences are MNHEY and SVGAGI. The CDR3 covers 15 residues. Germline trimming cut 1 base from V and 6 bases from J; bases unmatched to any gene: 5. CDR3 loop: CASSYFGGGYEKLFF. In nucleotides, the CDR3 is TGTGCCAGCAGTTACTTTGGAGGGGGCTATGAAAAACTGTTTTTT.